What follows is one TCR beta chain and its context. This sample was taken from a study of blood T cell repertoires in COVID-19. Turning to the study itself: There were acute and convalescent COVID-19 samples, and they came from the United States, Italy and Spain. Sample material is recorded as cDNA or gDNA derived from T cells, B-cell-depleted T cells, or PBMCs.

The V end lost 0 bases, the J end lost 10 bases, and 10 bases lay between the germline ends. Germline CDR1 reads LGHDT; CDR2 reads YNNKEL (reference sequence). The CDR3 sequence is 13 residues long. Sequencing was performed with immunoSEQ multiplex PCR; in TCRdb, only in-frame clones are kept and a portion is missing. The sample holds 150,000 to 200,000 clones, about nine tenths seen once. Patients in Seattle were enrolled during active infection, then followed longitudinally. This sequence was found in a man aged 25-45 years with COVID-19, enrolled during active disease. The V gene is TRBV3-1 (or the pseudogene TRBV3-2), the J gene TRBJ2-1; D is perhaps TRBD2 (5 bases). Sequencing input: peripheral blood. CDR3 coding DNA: TGTGCCAGCAGCCAAGAAAGGGAGCAAGAGCAGTTCTTC. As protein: CASSQEREQEQFF.